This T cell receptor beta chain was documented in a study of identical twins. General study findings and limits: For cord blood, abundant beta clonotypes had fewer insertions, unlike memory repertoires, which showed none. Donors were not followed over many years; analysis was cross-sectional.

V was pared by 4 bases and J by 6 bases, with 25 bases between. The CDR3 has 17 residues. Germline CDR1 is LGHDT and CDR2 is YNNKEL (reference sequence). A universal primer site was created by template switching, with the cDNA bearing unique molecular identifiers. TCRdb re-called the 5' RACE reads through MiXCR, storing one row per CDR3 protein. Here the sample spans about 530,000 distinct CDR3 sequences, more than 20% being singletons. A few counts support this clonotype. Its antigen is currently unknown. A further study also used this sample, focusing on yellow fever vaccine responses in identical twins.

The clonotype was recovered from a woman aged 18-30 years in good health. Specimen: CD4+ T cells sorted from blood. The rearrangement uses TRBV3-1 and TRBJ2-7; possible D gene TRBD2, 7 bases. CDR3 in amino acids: CASSPLIGGRILGEQYF. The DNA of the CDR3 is TGTGCCAGCAGCCCCCTAATCGGGGGGCGTATCTTGGGCGAGCAGTACTTC.